In its sample, the clone carrying this TCR beta chain was seen once. The entry originates in a study of technical replicates of blood from a few donors. CDR1 and CDR2 (germline): SEHNR, FQNEAQ (reference sequence). The CDR3 consists of 12 residues. The V end was cut by 5 bases, the J end by 14 bases, with 17 bases between. The method was immunoSEQ multiplex PCR; TCRdb's version includes in-frame clones alone and lacks a portion of them. The sample holds fewer than 90,000 clones; approximately 97% are singletons and the top ten take approximately 0.21%. The chain has TRBV7-9 and TRBJ2-3; TRBD1 is a possible D gene (5 bases). The receptor was isolated from a human donor in good health. Sequencing was carried out using T cells isolated from PBMCs. The CDR3 spells CASSAPQGFWYF. In DNA form, the CDR3 reads TGTGCCAGCAGCGCGCCTCAGGGTTTTTGGTATTTT. Full variable domain (remainder filled in from reference TRBV7-9 and TRBJ2-3): DTGVSQNPRHKITKRGQNVTFRCDPISEHNRLYWYRQTLGQGPEFLTYFQNEAQLEKSRLLSDRFSAERPKGSFSTLEIQRTEQGDSAMYLCASSAPQGFWYFGPGTRLTVL.